This T cell receptor (beta chain) is from a study of T cell responses to AZD1222 COVID-19 vaccine. Study at large: Some second doses came at about 4 weeks and others at about 12 weeks; these were pooled.

This clone was seen only once. Antigen unknown. Study findings and constraints: Baseline seropositivity characterized only a handful of AZD1222 recipients. Spike-specific TCR breadth and depth were elevated following two AZD1222 doses.

Assay used: immunoSEQ multiplex PCR; TCRdb lists only in-frame clones, some missing. The sample carries some 180,000 clones, roughly 92% recorded once. CDR3 length equals 11 residues. Germline V gene lookup returns CDR1 DFQATT and CDR2 SNEGSKA (reference sequence). The ends lost 3 bases at V and 8 bases at J; junction bases unmatched: 3. Sequenced here: peripheral blood, sampled on day 0 of AZD1222 vaccination. The sequence derives from an adult in good health. J is TRBJ1-2 and V is TRBV20-1, with 7 nucleotides matching TRBD1. The CDR3 loop is CSASDRVGYTF. DNA of the CDR3: TGCAGTGCTAGCGACAGGGTAGGCTACACCTTC.